The clone carrying this T cell receptor (beta chain) showed up just a few times. This record belongs to a study of blood T cell repertoires in COVID-19. Study background: In each case, the material was cDNA or gDNA derived from T cells, B-cell-depleted T cells, or PBMCs.

Some clones are missing from TCRdb's copy, which holds only in-frame ones; the method was immunoSEQ multiplex PCR. The table records 200,000 to 250,000 clones, about 89% of them present only once. There are 17 residues in the CDR3. V was clipped by 2 bases and J by 1 base, with 15 bases between them. Per the germline V gene, CDR1 is MDHEN and CDR2 is SYDVKM. This clonotype originated in a woman between 55 and 75 years old who had recovered from COVID-19. V and J are TRBV28 and TRBJ1-5; D is undetermined. The sequenced material came from peripheral blood. CDR3: CASSLRITAFSNQPQHF. The DNA for the CDR3 is TGTGCCAGCAGTTTACGCATTACAGCTTTCAGCAATCAGCCCCAGCATTTT.